The 21 T cell receptor beta chains listed next were all sequenced from one sample in a study of PD-L1 blockade in urothelial cancer. The time point denotes: pretreatment peripheral blood. Profiling relied on immunoSEQ multiplex PCR, and the TCRdb table lists in-frame clones only, not all of them. The sample has 85,000 to 100,000 clones; around 87% are singletons. The material was PBMCs, obtained around atezolizumab (anti-PD-L1) treatment. These receptors came from a man aged 55 to 70 with urothelial cancer.

The V and J genes are TRBV5-5 and TRBJ2-7, with 7 positions matching TRBD1. V trimming: 6 bases; J trimming: 0 bases; junction bases outside the gene matches: 9. CDR1 SGHKS and CDR2 YYEKEE come from the germline V gene (reference sequence). CDR3 length: 15 amino acids. CDR3 in amino acids: CASNPRQGDSYEQYF. DNA of the CDR3: TGTGCCAGCAACCCGAGACAGGGCGACTCCTACGAGCAGTACTTC.

As regards this clone: Distinct nucleotide sequences in the sample also encode this CDR3. V usage is TRBV28 and J usage is TRBJ2-7, with D tentatively TRBD1 (6 bases). With 5 bases removed from V and 1 base from J, the gap between germline ends came to 9 bases. Germline loops: CDR1 MDHEN, CDR2 SYDVKM. CDR3 length: 13 residues. The CDR3 here is CASSPGQSYEQYF. CDR3 in DNA: TGTGCCAGCAGTCCCGGACAGTCCTACGAGCAGTACTTC.

The gene calls are TRBV6-5 and TRBJ2-7, with D uncertain. The V end lost 6 bases, the J end lost 5 bases, and 14 bases lay between the germline ends. Germline CDR1 is MNHEY and CDR2 is SVGAGI. The CDR3 has 13 amino acids. CDR3 coding DNA: TGTGCCAGCAGCTACGGGCTGTCGAACGAGCAGTACTTC. Its protein product is CASSYGLSNEQYF.

A few counts support this clone. V and J are TRBV4-3 and TRBJ1-6, with 10 positions matching TRBD1. J was trimmed by 9 bases and V by 8 bases; bases with no gene match: 7. Germline lookup yields CDR1 LGHNA and CDR2 YSLEER. This CDR3 is built from 14 residues. CDR3 nucleotide sequence: TGCGCCAGCTCGCAGACAGGGGGCAGTTCACCCCTCCACTTT. It translates to CASSQTGGSSPLHF.

The gene calls are TRBV27 and TRBJ2-7; D ambiguous. The CDR3 loop spans 15 amino acids. V lost 6 bases, J lost 0 bases, and 15 bases lay in between. The germline V gene encodes CDR1 MNHEY and CDR2 SMNVEV (reference sequence). The CDR3 region has the DNA TGTGCCAGCAGCCGGATGAGTGCTAGCTCCTACGAGCAGTACTTC. Its translation is CASSRMSASSYEQYF.

This clone was recorded once. This chain joins TRBV7-2 and TRBJ1-1; D ambiguous. CDR1 is SGHTA and CDR2 is FQGNSA in the germline V gene. The CDR3 sequence is 14 residues long. The V gene lost 2 bases and the J gene lost 1 base, with 8 bases spanning the gap. Here the CDR3 reads CASSLFSGNTEAFF. The CDR3 DNA is TGTGCCAGCAGCTTATTCTCGGGGAACACTGAAGCTTTCTTT.

The gene calls are TRBV6-1 and TRBJ2-5; TRBD1 agrees at 7 bases. This CDR3 comprises 15 residues. Trimming took 4 bases from V and 3 from J; bases not matched to a gene: 8. Germline V gives CDR1 MNHNS, CDR2 SASEGT. The CDR3 here is CASSATGVSEETQYF. CDR3 bases: TGTGCCAGCAGTGCCACAGGGGTGTCAGAAGAGACCCAGTACTTC.

The chain links TRBV9 to TRBJ2-3, with 7 nucleotides matching TRBD2. Trimming at V came to 2 bases and at J to 3 bases, leaving 3 bases not matched to a gene. The CDR3 loop spans 14 amino acids. Germline values: CDR1 SGDLS, CDR2 YYNGEE. CDR3 amino acids: CASSVSGTTDTQYF. The CDR3 DNA reads as TGTGCCAGCAGCGTCAGCGGGACTACAGATACGCAGTATTTT.

This chain links TRBV18 with TRBJ2-7, with 7 bases matching TRBD2. From germline, CDR1 is KGHSH and CDR2 LQKENI. The junction had 5 bases not matched to a gene; V was cut back by 3 bases and J by 0 bases. CDR3 length equals 15 residues. CDR3 sequence: CASSPGGGGSYEQYF. The CDR3 DNA reads TGTGCCAGCTCACCTGGCGGGGGAGGCTCCTACGAGCAGTACTTC.

The rearrangement uses TRBV7-8 and TRBJ1-2; no clear D gene. The CDR3 sequence is 18 residues long. The V gene lost 3 bases and the J gene lost 2 bases, with 22 bases spanning the gap. Germline V gene lookup returns CDR1 SGHVS and CDR2 FQNEAQ. CDR3 nucleotides: TGTGCCAGCAGCTTGTTCCTCGCTCCAGGAAAAACGAACTATGGCTACACCTTC. Encoded protein: CASSLFLAPGKTNYGYTF.

The chain is built from TRBV30 and TRBJ2-7; no definite D call. V was cut by 2 bases and J by 2 bases, with 10 bases left in between. Germline values: CDR1 GTSNPN, CDR2 SVGIG (reference sequence). The CDR3 length is 13 residues. The CDR3 sequence is CAWSRGTAYEQYF. The CDR3 DNA is TGTGCCTGGAGTAGAGGTACGGCCTACGAGCAGTACTTC.

V and J are TRBV6-5 and TRBJ2-1; D perhaps matches TRBD2 (5 bases). Trimming left V 6 bases short and J 2 bases short, with 11 bases between. Germline V gene data show CDR1 as MNHEY and CDR2 as SVGAGI. The CDR3 is made up of 14 amino acids. As DNA, the CDR3 is TGTGCCAGCAGCGGCGAGAGGGCCTACAATGAGCAGTTCTTC. It encodes CASSGERAYNEQFF.

The chain joins TRBV28 to TRBJ2-7; TRBD1 aligns across 7 bases. The ends lost 6 bases at V and 2 bases at J; junction bases unmatched: 13. Germline-derived CDR1 and CDR2 are MDHEN and SYDVKM. CDR3 length equals 16 residues. The CDR3 nucleotides read TGTGCCAGCAGCCCATCGACCGGGACAGATCCCTACGAGCAGTACTTC. Its translation is CASSPSTGTDPYEQYF.

The chain carries TRBV27 and TRBJ1-4; D is unclear. CDR3 length: 14 residues. Looked up from germline, CDR1 is MNHEY and CDR2 is SMNVEV (reference sequence). V lost 6 bases and J lost 2, with 10 bases in between. In DNA form, the CDR3 reads TGTGCCAGCAGCCTGACAAAGACTAATGAAAAACTGTTTTTT. It is translated as CASSLTKTNEKLFF.

This chain joins TRBV13 and TRBJ2-7; 7 nucleotides agree with TRBD2. From germline, CDR1 is PRHDT and CDR2 FYEKMQ (reference sequence). Trimming removed 5 bases from V and 0 bases from J; junction bases left unmatched: 10. CDR3 length equals 16 residues. DNA of the CDR3: TGTGCCAGCAGCCCGCGGTTGGGAGGGCTCTCCTACGAGCAGTACTTC. Translating gives CASSPRLGGLSYEQYF.

V is TRBV6-5 and J is TRBJ2-6; D unresolved. Trimming stripped 6 bases from V and 2 bases from J, with 11 bases between. The CDR3 is 15 amino acids. CDR1 and CDR2 from the germline V gene are MNHEY and SVGAGI. In DNA form, the CDR3 reads TGTGCCAGCAGCCGGGTCAGCCCTGGGGCCAACGTCCTGACTTTC. Amino acid sequence: CASSRVSPGANVLTF.

This chain connects TRBV5-6 to TRBJ2-5; 10 bases map to TRBD2. After removal of 4 bases from V and 7 bases from J, the junction contained 22 bases not matched to a gene. This CDR3 spans 19 amino acids. The germline V gene has CDR1 SGHDT and CDR2 YYEEEE. In DNA, the CDR3 is TGTGCCAGCAGCCCACTGTCGAGCGGGAGGGCCGGGCCTTATTGGACCCAGTACTTC. Protein sequence: CASSPLSSGRAGPYWTQYF.

The rearrangement uses TRBV5-1 and TRBJ2-2, with TRBD2 as a possible D gene (7 bases). This CDR3 is built from 15 residues. Germline CDR1 is SGHRS and CDR2 is YFSETQ. V was trimmed by 2 bases and J by 3 bases, leaving 11 bases between them. The CDR3 coding sequence is TGCGCCAGCAGCTTTGGGGGGGGCGACACCGGGGAGCTGTTTTTT. As protein: CASSFGGGDTGELFF.

This sequence joins TRBV5-1 and TRBJ1-4; D is ambiguous. Trimming left V 1 base short and J 3 bases short, with 7 bases between. Germline-derived CDR1 and CDR2 are SGHRS and YFSETQ. The CDR3 extends over 14 amino acids. The CDR3, as DNA: TGCGCCAGCAGCTTGTTTGGCCCTAATGAAAAACTGTTTTTT. Translated: CASSLFGPNEKLFF. The full variable domain, completed using reference TRBV5-1 and TRBJ1-4, is KAGVTQTPRYLIKTRGQQVTLSCSPISGHRSVSWYQQTPGQGLQFLFEYFSETQRNKGNFPGRFSGRQFSNSRSEMNVSTLELGDSALYLCASSLFGPNEKLFFGSGTQLSVL.

V and J are TRBV2 and TRBJ2-3, with TRBD2 matching 9 bases. This CDR3 comprises 16 residues. The germline gives CDR1 SNHLY, CDR2 FYNNEI. The V gene end was trimmed by 1 base and the J gene end by 3 bases; junction bases not matched to a gene: 5. The CDR3 here is CASSEVRSGGTDTQYF. The CDR3 nucleotides are TGTGCCAGCAGTGAAGTCCGGAGCGGGGGGACAGATACGCAGTATTTT.

The chain employs TRBV5-1 and TRBJ1-1, with 9 nucleotides matching TRBD1. The CDR3 spans 15 residues. J gave up 1 base and V 4 bases, and 5 bases lay outside the gene matches. The V gene's germline CDR1 is SGHRS and CDR2 YFSETQ. CDR3 nucleotide sequence: TGCGCCAGCAGCGGGTCGACAGGGGGGAACACTGAAGCTTTCTTT. Encoded protein: CASSGSTGGNTEAFF.